Below are 18 T cell receptor beta chains sequenced from a single sample in a study of blood T cell repertoires in COVID-19. Clones were sequenced by immunoSEQ multiplex PCR, and TCRdb holds only the in-frame ones, with some missing. The table records roughly 280,000 clones, about nine tenths of them present only once. The sequencing input was peripheral blood. All receptors derive from a woman aged 30 to 39 with COVID-19, enrolled during active disease.

J is TRBJ2-7 and V is TRBV9; 9 nucleotides line up with TRBD2. Trimming took 0 bases from V and 4 from J; bases not matched to a gene: 8. Germline V gene data show CDR1 as SGDLS and CDR2 as YYNGEE. The CDR3 is made up of 16 amino acids. CDR3: CASSVGVRREGYEQYF. For the CDR3, the DNA is TGTGCCAGCAGCGTAGGGGTCCGGCGGGAGGGATACGAGCAGTACTTC.

The chain couples TRBV19 to TRBJ2-4, with 8 bases identical to TRBD1. The J segment lost 7 bases and the V segment lost 6 bases, leaving 11 bases of the junction unmatched. This CDR3 has 15 amino acids. Germline V gene sequence: CDR1 LNHDA, CDR2 SQIVND (reference sequence). CDR3 bases: TGTGCCAGTAGGACATCAGGGGGCTCTCCGAACATTCAGTACTTC. Protein sequence: CASRTSGGSPNIQYF.

The table lists this clone with a count of one. V gene TRBV3-1 (or the pseudogene TRBV3-2) combines with J gene TRBJ2-3; 10 nucleotides match TRBD2. The J segment lost 5 bases and the V segment lost 2 bases, leaving 4 bases of the junction unmatched. The germline V gene has CDR1 LGHDT and CDR2 YNNKEL (reference sequence). The CDR3 covers 15 residues. DNA of the CDR3: TGTGCCAGCAGCCAATTAGCGGGAGGAGGAGATACGCAGTATTTT. This codes for CASSQLAGGGDTQYF.

This chain connects TRBV2 to TRBJ2-1, with D hard to call. V was trimmed by 4 bases and J by 4 bases, leaving 8 bases between them. CDR3 length equals 13 residues. Germline V gives CDR1 SNHLY, CDR2 FYNNEI. The DNA for the CDR3 is TGTGCCAGCAGTGGCGAGGCATACAATGAGCAGTTCTTC. Encoded protein: CASSGEAYNEQFF.

This chain joins TRBV19 and TRBJ1-4; D possibly corresponds to TRBD1 (5 bases). The CDR3 has 14 amino acids. The V end lost 4 bases, the J end lost 6 bases, and 12 bases lay between the germline ends. In germline, CDR1 is LNHDA, CDR2 SQIVND (reference sequence). CDR3 DNA sequence: TGTGCCAGTAGTAGGCAAGGGGATGATGAAAAACTGTTTTTT. Residues: CASSRQGDDEKLFF.

This chain joins TRBV15 and TRBJ1-5; TRBD1 aligns across 10 bases. In germline, CDR1 is LNHNV, CDR2 YYDKDF (reference sequence). V was clipped by 1 base and J by 7 bases; unmatched bases: 4. This CDR3 is 15 amino acids long. Here the CDR3 DNA reads TGTGCCACCAGCAGAGTGGGACAGGGGAAGCAGCCCCAGCATTTT. Amino acids: CATSRVGQGKQPQHF. Supplemented by reference TRBV15 and TRBJ1-5, the full variable domain reads DAMVIQNPRYQVTQFGKPVTLSCSQTLNHNVMYWYQQKSSQAPKLLFHYYDKDFNNEADTPDNFQSRRPNTSFCFLDIRSPGLGDTAMYLCATSRVGQGKQPQHFGDGTRLSIL.

This clone appeared a single time. This sequence joins TRBV24-1 and TRBJ1-2; perhaps TRBD1 as D (6 bases). Germline V lookup: CDR1 KGHDR, CDR2 SFDVKD. CDR3 length equals 12 residues. V shed 5 bases and J shed 8 bases, with 11 bases lying between them. CDR3 nucleotide sequence: TGTGCCACCAGTGGTACAGGGCACGGCTACACCTTC. Its protein product is CATSGTGHGYTF.

The V gene is TRBV19, the J gene TRBJ1-6, with a weak D call TRBD1 (6 bases). The CDR3 is 15 residues long. The germline V gene has CDR1 LNHDA and CDR2 SQIVND (reference sequence). Trimming shortened V by 6 bases and J by 8 bases, and 17 bases separated the two germline ends. CDR3: CASSSDRSGDSPLHF. The CDR3 DNA reads as TGTGCCAGTAGCAGCGACCGCTCAGGGGATTCACCCCTCCACTTT.

This clone was detected only once. This chain uses TRBV6-5 with TRBJ1-6; weak D call: TRBD1 (5 bases). V lost 2 bases and J 4 bases, leaving 12 bases between the germline ends. CDR3 length: 16 residues. CDR1 and CDR2 from the germline V gene are MNHEY and SVGAGI. The CDR3 DNA is TGTGCCAGCAGTTACCATGGGGGGTCGTATAATTCACCCCTCCACTTT. Amino acid sequence: CASSYHGGSYNSPLHF.

The rearrangement links TRBV6-1 to TRBJ1-2, with D perhaps TRBD1 (5 bases). Germline assignment: CDR1 MNHNS and CDR2 SASEGT. The CDR3 is 12 residues long. The V end lost 3 bases, the J end lost 8 bases, and 10 bases lay between the germline ends. CDR3 loop: CASSDQGWGYTF. CDR3 nucleotides: TGTGCCAGCAGTGATCAGGGATGGGGCTACACCTTC.

This rearrangement joins TRBV6-5 to TRBJ2-5; D possibly corresponds to TRBD1 (5 bases). With 4 bases removed from V and 2 bases from J, the gap between germline ends came to 14 bases. The CDR3 spans 15 residues. The germline V gene encodes CDR1 MNHEY and CDR2 SVGAGI. In DNA form, the CDR3 reads TGTGCCAGCAGTTCTGGACACTCCCTACAAGAGACCCAGTACTTC. The encoded protein is CASSSGHSLQETQYF.

This rearrangement joins TRBV6-2 or TRBV6-3 to TRBJ1-5; D not certain. Germline CDR1 MNHEY, CDR2 SVGEGT. There are 11 residues in the CDR3. The V and J ends lost 2 bases and 11 bases respectively, with 7 bases between them. The CDR3 loop reads CASSYGPAQHF. The CDR3 nucleotides read TGTGCCAGCAGTTACGGCCCAGCCCAGCATTTT.

The rearrangement joins TRBV5-1 to TRBJ1-6; D not resolved. V lost 4 bases, J lost 4 bases, and 12 bases lay in between. The CDR3 is 15 amino acids. Germline V gene sequence: CDR1 SGHRS, CDR2 YFSETQ. The CDR3 DNA sequence: TGCGCCAGCAGCGCCTTGGCGGGGTATAATTCACCCCTCCACTTT. Translation gives CASSALAGYNSPLHF.

The chain combines TRBV28 with TRBJ2-7; 8 bases fit TRBD2. Germline loops: CDR1 MDHEN, CDR2 SYDVKM. This CDR3 is built from 18 residues. The V and J ends lost 2 bases and 1 base, in that order; junction bases with no gene match: 13. The chain's CDR3 is CASSLTTQGSGSSYEQYF. The DNA of the CDR3 is TGTGCCAGCAGTTTAACCACCCAGGGAAGCGGGAGTTCCTACGAGCAGTACTTC.

This clone was seen once. The V gene is TRBV9, the J gene TRBJ2-1; 12 bases align to TRBD2. CDR1 is SGDLS, CDR2 YYNGEE, per germline. V shed 2 bases, J shed 4 bases, and the junction held 4 bases outside the gene matches. This CDR3 has 16 residues. The CDR3 spells CASSVRLAGAYNEQFF. CDR3 bases: TGTGCCAGCAGCGTCCGACTAGCGGGAGCTTACAATGAGCAGTTCTTC.

The genes are TRBV11-2 and TRBJ2-7; D may be TRBD2 (5 bases). V was pared by 5 bases and J by 2 bases, with 16 bases between. The V gene's germline CDR1 is SGHAT and CDR2 FQNNGV. The CDR3 is 15 residues long. The CDR3 nucleotides are TGTGCCAGCAGCCGTTTCGGGGAGAGCACCTACGAGCAGTACTTC. It specifies CASSRFGESTYEQYF.

The V and J genes are TRBV28 and TRBJ1-5; maybe TRBD1 (5 bases). Germline lookup yields CDR1 MDHEN and CDR2 SYDVKM. Trimming left V 6 bases short and J 5 bases short, with 17 bases between. The CDR3 runs to 15 residues. CDR3 amino acids: CASSPLGRDYQPQHF. The CDR3 DNA reads as TGTGCCAGCAGCCCACTGGGCAGGGATTATCAGCCCCAGCATTTT.

The gene calls are TRBV5-6 and TRBJ2-2; D is perhaps TRBD2 (5 bases). V lost 1 base to trimming and J lost 6 bases, with 7 bases between them. This CDR3 has 13 amino acids. Germline-derived CDR1 and CDR2 are SGHDT and YYEEEE. CDR3 coding DNA: TGTGCCAGCAGCTTGCGAGGGTCCGGGGAGCTGTTTTTT. Translating gives CASSLRGSGELFF.